A selection of T cell receptor beta chains follows, all from one sample in a study of response to subunit inactivated influenza vaccine. TCRdb re-called the RT-PCR reads through MiXCR, storing one row per CDR3 protein. Here the sample spans 650,000 to 850,000 distinct CDR3 sequences, approximately 15% being singletons. This specimen consisted of PBMCs from blood, obtained roughly 15 days before vaccination. These receptors all come from a man aged 45-65 years who received an inactivated influenza vaccine. The CDR3 runs from the conserved cysteine through the conserved F or W. The D gene is left open where the match is weak. The size field is filled for only some rows; it gives once, few, many or a size class.

abundance,d_gene,j_gene,v_gene,CDR3aa,CDR3nt
few,NA,TRBJ2-3,TRBV10-3,CAISPGRGDTQYF,TGTGCCATCAGCCCTGGTAGGGGAGATACGCAGTATTTT
many,NA,TRBJ1-1,TRBV4-3,CASSQDSFGHRNTEAFF,TGCGCCAGCAGCCAAGATTCATTTGGGCACCGGAACACTGAAGCTTTCTTT
NA,NA,TRBJ2-3,TRBV6-5,CASSFLGGGISSPPDTQYF,TGTGCCAGCAGTTTCCTGGGTGGGGGCATAAGTTCCCCCCCAGATACGCAGTATTTT
few,NA,TRBJ2-2,TRBV6-6,CASNLGVTGELFF,TGTGCCAGCAATTTAGGGGTCACCGGGGAGCTGTTTTTT
NA,TRBD2,TRBJ2-7,TRBV5-1,CASSLSGSFYDQYF,TGCGCCAGCAGCCTTAGCGGGAGCTTTTACGATCAGTACTTC
NA,NA,TRBJ2-1,TRBV4-2,CASSQVGGLNEQFF,TGTGCCAGCAGCCAAGTCGGGGGCCTTAATGAGCAGTTCTTC
many,NA,TRBJ2-3,TRBV20-1,CSAGIGTDTQYF,TGCAGTGCTGGGATCGGGACAGATACGCAGTATTTT
few,TRBD1,TRBJ1-6,TRBV6-1,CASSQYRGLNSPLHF,TGTGCCAGCAGCCAGTACAGGGGGCTCAATTCACCCCTCCACTTT
NA,TRBD2,TRBJ2-3,TRBV28,CASSNNGLAAGDTQYF,TGTGCCAGCAGTAACAACGGACTAGCGGCGGGGGATACGCAGTATTTT
NA,TRBD2,TRBJ2-7,TRBV29-1,CSAWGGEGPDEQYF,TGCAGCGCTTGGGGGGGGGAGGGTCCGGACGAGCAGTACTTC
NA,TRBD1,TRBJ1-5,TRBV24-1,CATSDRTGGNQPQHF,TGTGCCACCAGTGACAGGACAGGGGGCAATCAGCCCCAGCATTTT
few,TRBD2,TRBJ2-3,TRBV5-6,CASSLSALAGTDTQYF,TGTGCCAGCAGCTTGTCCGCACTAGCGGGCACAGATACGCAGTATTTT
NA,TRBD2,TRBJ2-7,TRBV3-1,CASSQRLATYEQYF,TGTGCCAGCAGCCAACGACTAGCTACCTACGAGCAGTACTTC
NA,TRBD1,TRBJ2-2,TRBV5-1,CASSLEQGPGELFF,TGCGCCAGCAGCTTGGAACAGGGGCCCGGGGAGCTGTTTTTT
NA,NA,TRBJ1-5,TRBV6-2/TRBV6-3,CASNLGGANQPQHF,TGTGCCAGCAACCTGGGGGGGGCCAATCAGCCCCAGCATTTT
NA,TRBD2,TRBJ2-3,TRBV20-1,CSAWKTSSDTQYF,TGCAGTGCCTGGAAGACTAGCTCTGATACGCAGTATTTT
NA,NA,TRBJ2-3,TRBV7-2,CASSFQAPIDTQYF,TGTGCCAGCAGCTTCCAGGCTCCTATTGATACGCAGTATTTT
NA,TRBD1,TRBJ1-1,TRBV7-7,CASSPLTGGNTEAFF,TGTGCTAGCAGCCCGCTAACAGGGGGGAACACTGAAGCTTTCTTT
few,TRBD2,TRBJ2-1,TRBV20-1,CSARRIGSGSYEQFF,TGCAGTGCTAGACGAATTGGAAGCGGGAGCTATGAGCAGTTCTTC
few,NA,TRBJ1-5,TRBV28,CASRRLPSNQPQHF,TGTGCCAGTCGCAGATTGCCTAGCAATCAGCCCCAGCATTTT
NA,TRBD2,TRBJ2-2,TRBV11-2,CASSLGLAGGINTGELFF,TGTGCCAGCAGCTTAGGTTTAGCGGGGGGGATTAACACCGGGGAGCTGTTTTTT
NA,NA,TRBJ1-5,TRBV24-1,CATSGSGKGRFGSNQPQHF,TGTGCCACCAGCGGTTCCGGAAAAGGGAGATTTGGTAGCAATCAGCCCCAGCATTTT
NA,NA,TRBJ2-3,TRBV5-1,CASSLAAGQEDTQYF,TGCGCCAGCAGCTTGGCCGCTGGTCAGGAGGATACGCAGTATTTT
many,NA,TRBJ2-1,TRBV24-1,CATSDSGASYNEQFF,TGTGCCACCAGTGATTCCGGGGCCTCCTACAATGAGCAGTTCTTC
NA,TRBD1,TRBJ2-7,TRBV7-8,CASSARDSSSYEQYF,TGTGCCAGCAGCGCCAGGGACAGTTCCTCCTACGAGCAGTACTTC
NA,NA,TRBJ1-4,TRBV20-1,CSARRTVSDEKLFF,TGCAGTGCTAGACGGACAGTATCAGATGAAAAACTGTTTTTT
few,NA,TRBJ2-3,TRBV7-2,CASSFRELASTDTQYF,TGTGCCAGCAGCTTCCGGGAACTAGCTTCCACAGATACGCAGTATTTT
NA,NA,TRBJ2-1,TRBV7-2,CASSLSSRVHNEQFF,TGTGCCAGCAGCTTAAGTTCTAGGGTACACAATGAGCAGTTCTTC
NA,NA,TRBJ2-1,TRBV7-9,CASSLVRTNNEQFF,TGTGCCAGCAGCTTAGTTCGAACAAACAATGAGCAGTTCTTC